This TCR beta chain was profiled in a study of cytomegalovirus exposure and HLA in healthy donors. The PCR ran on 60 Vbeta and 13 Jbeta primers. The method was immunoSEQ multiplex PCR; TCRdb's version includes in-frame clones alone and lacks a portion of them. The sample carries some 130,000 clones, 80% recorded once. Material for sequencing was PBMCs. The receptor comes from a man under 40 in good health and CMV-seronegative.

The CDR3 loop reads CASSQDGAGVADTQYF. DNA of the CDR3: TGTGCCAGCAGCCAAGATGGAGCGGGAGTGGCAGATACGCAGTATTTT. V usage is TRBV4-2 and J usage is TRBJ2-3, with 8 bases matching TRBD2. The CDR3 sequence is 16 residues long. Looked up from germline, CDR1 is LGHNA and CDR2 is YNFKEQ. Germline trimming cut 0 bases from V and 4 bases from J; bases unmatched to any gene: 6.